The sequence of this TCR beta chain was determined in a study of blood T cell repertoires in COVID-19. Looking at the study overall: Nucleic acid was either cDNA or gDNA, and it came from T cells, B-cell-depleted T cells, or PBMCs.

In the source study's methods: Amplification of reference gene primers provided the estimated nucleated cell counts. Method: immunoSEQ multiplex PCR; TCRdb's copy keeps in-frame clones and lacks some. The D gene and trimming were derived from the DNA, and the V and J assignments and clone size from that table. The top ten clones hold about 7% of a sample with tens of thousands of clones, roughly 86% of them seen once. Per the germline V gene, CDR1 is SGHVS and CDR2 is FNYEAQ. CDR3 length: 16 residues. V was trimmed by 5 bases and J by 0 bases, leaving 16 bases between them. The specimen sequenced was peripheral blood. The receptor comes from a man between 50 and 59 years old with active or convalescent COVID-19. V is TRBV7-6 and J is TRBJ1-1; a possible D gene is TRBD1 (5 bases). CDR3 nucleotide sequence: TGTGCCAGCAGCGCAGAACGCTCAGGGATGAACACTGAAGCTTTCTTT. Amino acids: CASSAERSGMNTEAFF.